Listed here are 29 T cell receptor beta chains from one sample, sequenced in a study of response to subunit inactivated influenza vaccine. TCRdb independently ran MiXCR on the RT-PCR reads; one entry per CDR3 protein. Of fewer than 600,000 distinct CDR3 sequences listed, about 7.2% were seen once; the top ten hold around 13%. Sequenced material: PBMCs from blood, taken roughly 24 months after vaccination. The receptors were sampled from a man aged 45 to 75 who received an inactivated influenza vaccine.

This clonotype has ten or more counts. The genes are TRBV7-6 and TRBJ2-2; D is unresolved. The CDR3 contains 13 residues. The germline V gene has CDR1 SGHVS and CDR2 FNYEAQ. Deletions cut 0 bases from V and 6 bases from J, with 5 bases between. The CDR3 DNA sequence: TGTGCCAGCAGCTTAGCGAGGTCCGGGGAGCTGTTTTTT. Translated: CASSLARSGELFF.

This clonotype has a count of ten or more. V is TRBV5-1 and J is TRBJ1-1; D is perhaps TRBD1 (5 bases). The V gene lost 2 bases and the J gene lost 1 base, with 9 bases spanning the gap. CDR1 and CDR2 from the germline V gene are SGHRS and YFSETQ. This CDR3 is 14 amino acids long. The CDR3 protein is CASSFIGENTEAFF. The CDR3 DNA follows: TGCGCCAGCAGCTTCATAGGGGAGAACACTGAAGCTTTCTTT.

The chain links TRBV20-1 to TRBJ2-1; 9 bases line up with TRBD1. Per the germline V gene, CDR1 is DFQATT and CDR2 is SNEGSKA (reference sequence). The CDR3 runs to 13 residues. V trimming: 1 base; J trimming: 9 bases; junction bases outside the gene matches: 4. This chain's CDR3 is CSARVTGGGEQFF. The CDR3 DNA follows: TGCAGTGCTAGAGTAACAGGGGGCGGTGAGCAGTTCTTC.

This clonotype occurred a few times. The chain recombines TRBV10-3 with TRBJ2-7; D might be TRBD1 (5 bases). From germline, CDR1 is ENHRY and CDR2 SYGVKD. CDR3 length: 12 residues. Between the trimmed V and J ends, which lost 4 bases and 4 bases, there was a span of 8 bases. In DNA form, the CDR3 reads TGTGCCATCAGTGGACAGAGTTACGAGCAGTACTTC. Translation gives CAISGQSYEQYF.

This clonotype has only a few counts. CDR3 protein: CASSYFLGKQETQYF. The CDR3 DNA reads TGTGCCAGCAGTTATTTTCTCGGGAAACAAGAGACCCAGTACTTC. The chain carries TRBV6-5 and TRBJ2-5; weak D call: TRBD2 (5 bases). Trimming took off 3 bases at V and 2 bases at J, with 13 bases between the two ends. Germline V gives CDR1 MNHEY, CDR2 SVGAGI. The CDR3 sequence is 15 residues long.

This clonotype appeared a few times. This sequence joins TRBV2 and TRBJ2-1; TRBD2 agrees at 9 bases. The germline CDR1 and CDR2 sequences are SNHLY and FYNNEI. Trimming cost V 6 bases and J 1 base; bases outside gene matches: 7. CDR3 length: 16 amino acids. CDR3 nucleotide sequence: TGTGCCAGCAGGGCCGAGCGGGAGGTTTCCTACAATGAGCAGTTCTTC. Translating gives CASRAEREVSYNEQFF.

This chain connects TRBV12-3 or TRBV12-4 to TRBJ1-2; weak D call: TRBD1 (5 bases). V was pared by 6 bases and J by 8 bases, with 16 bases between. The CDR3 spans 13 residues. CDR3 loop: CASRRGPIDGYTF. The CDR3 DNA follows: TGTGCCAGCAGAAGGGGACCGATTGACGGCTACACCTTC.

This clonotype was observed a few times. An end of the junction differs from the germline gene, which may be a read error. V and J are TRBV20-1 and TRBJ1-1; weak D call: TRBD1 (5 bases). CDR3 size: 13 residues. CDR1 is DFQATT, CDR2 SNEGSKA, per germline (reference sequence). The CDR3 region is CSARGTARSEAFF. In nucleotides, the CDR3 is TGCAGTGCGAGAGGGACGGCAAGATCTGAAGCTTTCTTT.

V is TRBV4-3 and J is TRBJ2-3; no firm D call. Looked up from germline, CDR1 is LGHNA and CDR2 is YSLEER. The CDR3 loop spans 15 amino acids. V dropped 0 bases and J dropped 9 bases, with 16 bases sitting between them. The CDR3 DNA follows: TGCGCCAGCAGCCAAGAAGGCCACACGATGGGCACGCAGTATTTT. Amino acid sequence: CASSQEGHTMGTQYF.

Remarks on this clonotype: A much larger clonotype is one base distant, so this may be a read error. The V and J genes are TRBV28 and TRBJ1-1, with unresolved D. V gave up 7 bases and J gave up 6 bases, with 15 bases separating them. The CDR3 covers 13 residues. Germline CDR1 MDHEN, CDR2 SYDVKM. The CDR3 DNA follows: TGTGCCAGCATCCTGGGAGGTAACTCTGAAGCTTTCTTT. Residues: CASILGGNSEAFF.

This clonotype was counted a few times. The chain uses TRBV19 and TRBJ1-3; no reliable D call. Trimming shortened V by 3 bases and J by 5 bases, and 5 bases separated the two germline ends. CDR3 length: 12 residues. The germline gives CDR1 LNHDA, CDR2 SQIVND (reference sequence). CDR3 in DNA: TGTGCCAGTAGTATCCCGCGAAACACCATATATTTT. This gives the protein CASSIPRNTIYF.

This clonotype was seen more than once but under ten times. V usage is TRBV10-3 and J usage is TRBJ2-1; 8 bases map to TRBD1. V shed 0 bases, J shed 6 bases, and the junction held 7 bases outside the gene matches. This CDR3 contains 16 residues. Germline V gene lookup returns CDR1 ENHRY and CDR2 SYGVKD. CDR3 loop: CAISESQQGVSNEQFF. The DNA of the CDR3 is TGTGCCATCAGTGAGTCTCAACAGGGGGTAAGCAATGAGCAGTTCTTC.

The chain employs TRBV6-2 or TRBV6-3 and TRBJ2-7; perhaps TRBD2 as D (6 bases). The CDR3 is 13 residues long. The germline CDR1 and CDR2 sequences are MNHEY and SVGEGT. V was trimmed by 2 bases and J by 5 bases, leaving 10 bases between them. Written as DNA, the CDR3 is TGTGCCAGCAGTTACGGGGGGTTCAACGAGCAGTACTTC. It yields the protein CASSYGGFNEQYF.

This clonotype was detected a few times. The J gene is TRBJ1-5, the V gene TRBV15; no firm D call. Germline V lookup: CDR1 LNHNV, CDR2 YYDKDF (reference sequence). V was pared by 5 bases and J by 2 bases, with 19 bases between. The CDR3 has 17 residues. Here the CDR3 reads CATSGLQLGVGNQPQHF. CDR3 coding DNA: TGTGCCACCAGCGGGCTCCAACTTGGTGTCGGCAATCAGCCCCAGCATTTT.

The sample holds a few counts of this clonotype. The chain joins TRBV6-1 to TRBJ2-1; 13 bases line up with TRBD2. Per the germline V gene, CDR1 is MNHNS and CDR2 is SASEGT. V shed 8 bases and J 2 bases; nucleotides not matched to a gene: 6. The CDR3 consists of 16 residues. The CDR3 coding sequence is TGTGCCAGCGCACTAGCGGGGGGGAAAGCCTACAATGAGCAGTTCTTC. Encoded protein: CASALAGGKAYNEQFF.

The chain employs TRBV5-5 and TRBJ2-2, with D possibly being TRBD2 (5 bases). Germline V gene data show CDR1 as SGHKS and CDR2 as YYEKEE (reference sequence). Trimming stripped 1 base from V and 3 bases from J, with 10 bases between. This CDR3 has 15 amino acids. The CDR3: CASSLKFGDTGELFF. CDR3 in DNA: TGTGCCAGCAGCTTGAAATTCGGGGACACCGGGGAGCTGTTTTTT.

This clonotype turned up a few times. The chain links TRBV15 to TRBJ1-2; D gene uncertain. This CDR3 spans 14 amino acids. In germline, CDR1 is LNHNV, CDR2 YYDKDF (reference sequence). The V end was cut by 5 bases, the J end by 2 bases, with 12 bases between. This CDR3 reads CATSSRPMNYGYTF. As DNA, the CDR3 is TGTGCCACCAGCTCTCGGCCCATGAACTATGGCTACACCTTC.

This clonotype was seen at least ten times. The chain carries TRBV12-3 or TRBV12-4 and TRBJ2-5; a possible D gene is TRBD2 (6 bases). This CDR3 is 16 amino acids long. With 1 base removed from V and 0 bases from J, the gap between germline ends came to 12 bases. The CDR3 DNA reads TGTGCCAGCAGTTTAGGACCTAGCGTAAACCAAGAGACCCAGTACTTC. Translation gives CASSLGPSVNQETQYF.

DNA for the CDR3: TGTGCCAGCAGCTTAAACCCAATGGAAGGCTACACCTTC. Translating gives CASSLNPMEGYTF. The V and J genes are TRBV7-2 and TRBJ1-2; no clear D. The CDR3 is made up of 13 amino acids. Germline V gene data show CDR1 as SGHTA and CDR2 as FQGNSA. V lost 2 bases and J 8 bases, leaving 12 bases between the germline ends.

This clonotype has more than one count but fewer than ten. The gene calls are TRBV5-1 and TRBJ2-7; 7 bases match TRBD1. The CDR3 spans 13 residues. Per the germline V gene, CDR1 is SGHRS and CDR2 is YFSETQ. The V segment lost 7 bases and the J segment 6 bases; nucleotides outside the gene matches: 10. The CDR3 spells CASAGTAASEQYF. As DNA, the CDR3 is TGCGCCAGCGCCGGGACAGCCGCTAGCGAGCAGTACTTC. Full variable domain (missing parts from reference TRBV5-1 and TRBJ2-7): KAGVTQTPRYLIKTRGQQVTLSCSPISGHRSVSWYQQTPGQGLQFLFEYFSETQRNKGNFPGRFSGRQFSNSRSEMNVSTLELGDSALYLCASAGTAASEQYFGPGTRLTVT.

V usage is TRBV20-1 and J usage is TRBJ2-5; 10 nucleotides align to TRBD2. Germline CDR1 reads DFQATT; CDR2 reads SNEGSKA (reference sequence). This CDR3 region has 13 residues. The CDR3 protein is CSRVVAGGETQYF. The CDR3 coding sequence is TGCAGCCGAGTGGTAGCGGGGGGTGAGACCCAGTACTTC.

This clonotype showed up just a few times. The rearrangement joins TRBV12-3 or TRBV12-4 to TRBJ1-4; tentative D call: TRBD1 (5 bases). Between the trimmed V and J ends, which lost 6 bases and 7 bases, there was a span of 9 bases. CDR3 length: 12 residues. CDR3 DNA: TGTGCCAGCAGCAGGGACGTTGAAAAACTGTTTTTT. Residues: CASSRDVEKLFF.

This clonotype has more than one count but fewer than ten. V gene TRBV20-1 combines with J gene TRBJ2-7, with 7 positions matching TRBD1. The germline gives CDR1 DFQATT, CDR2 SNEGSKA (reference sequence). Losses at the gene ends were 4 bases for V and 0 bases for J; bases not matched to a gene: 9. The CDR3 is 15 residues long. This CDR3 reads CSANDRAITSYEQYF. CDR3 nucleotides: TGCAGTGCTAACGACAGGGCCATCACCTCCTACGAGCAGTACTTC.

The DNA of the CDR3 is TGTGCCAGCAGCTTAATTGTCACCGGGGAGCTGTTTTTT. This codes for CASSLIVTGELFF. This sequence joins TRBV7-9 and TRBJ2-2; D is ambiguous. There are 13 residues in the CDR3. Trimming left V 2 bases short and J 4 bases short, with 5 bases between. Germline CDR1 and CDR2: SEHNR and FQNEAQ (reference sequence).

This clonotype appeared many times. The CDR3, as DNA: TGCAGTACAGCGACTAGCGGGGGGGGTCCCTCCTACAATGAGCAGTTCTTC. Encoded protein: CSTATSGGGPSYNEQFF. This chain links TRBV20-1 with TRBJ2-1, with 14 nucleotides matching TRBD2. Germline CDR1 and CDR2: DFQATT and SNEGSKA (reference sequence). Germline trimming cut 8 bases from V and 0 bases from J; bases unmatched to any gene: 9. The CDR3 length is 17 residues.

This rearrangement joins TRBV9 to TRBJ2-1; D call uncertain. Germline lookup yields CDR1 SGDLS and CDR2 YYNGEE. Between the trimmed V and J ends, which lost 0 bases and 9 bases, there was a span of 19 bases. There are 16 residues in the CDR3. The CDR3 is CASSVAPVPDTSEQFF. Written as DNA, the CDR3 is TGTGCCAGCAGCGTAGCACCAGTCCCTGACACCAGTGAGCAGTTCTTC.

This chain links TRBV5-5 with TRBJ2-3, with 7 bases lining up with TRBD1. V gave up 2 bases and J gave up 2 bases; unmatched junction bases: 11. Germline values: CDR1 SGHKS, CDR2 YYEKEE (reference sequence). This CDR3 has 17 amino acids. The CDR3 sequence is CASSFWDRLTVTDTQYF. The DNA of the CDR3 is TGTGCCAGCAGCTTCTGGGACAGATTAACTGTCACAGATACGCAGTATTTT.

This clonotype was recorded a few times. The chain uses TRBV7-9 and TRBJ2-4; D is uncertain. The CDR3 has 17 amino acids. From germline, CDR1 is SEHNR and CDR2 FQNEAQ (reference sequence). V was clipped by 5 bases and J by 2 bases, with 19 bases between them. Here the CDR3 reads CASSLLMNLVTKNIQYF. The CDR3 bases are TGTGCCAGCAGCCTACTGATGAACCTTGTGACCAAAAACATTCAGTACTTC.

This clonotype has a count of ten or more. This sequence joins TRBV5-1 and TRBJ1-6, with 7 bases lining up with TRBD1. This CDR3 is built from 15 residues. With V trimmed by 4 bases and J by 4 bases, 5 bases remained unmatched. From germline, CDR1 is SGHRS and CDR2 YFSETQ. This CDR3 reads CASSLDRTYNSPLHF. Written as DNA, the CDR3 is TGCGCCAGCAGCCTGGACAGGACTTATAATTCACCCCTCCACTTT.